Shown below are 9 T cell receptor beta chains from a single sample sequenced in a study of blood T cell repertoires in COVID-19. The protocol was immunoSEQ multiplex PCR, while the TCRdb copy is restricted to in-frame clones and leaves out a portion. This table has 250,000 to 300,000 clones, 70% to 90% appearing once. Sample: peripheral blood. The receptors come from a woman aged 70-85 years with acute or convalescent COVID-19.

The chain recombines TRBV6-5 with TRBJ1-1; D not resolved. The CDR3 contains 14 residues. The V end lost 4 bases, the J end lost 1 base, and 10 bases lay between the germline ends. Germline V gene sequence: CDR1 MNHEY, CDR2 SVGAGI. In DNA form, the CDR3 reads TGTGCCAGCAGTTCCCTGAACAGGAACACTGAAGCTTTCTTT. The encoded protein is CASSSLNRNTEAFF.

V is TRBV6-6 and J is TRBJ2-1; TRBD1 aligns across 8 bases. Per germline, CDR1 MNHNY and CDR2 SVGAGI (reference sequence). V trimming: 5 bases; J trimming: 10 bases; junction bases outside the gene matches: 10. This CDR3 contains 14 residues. CDR3 in DNA: TGTGCCAGCAGTGCGCCCGACAGGGGTTCGGAGCAGTTCTTC. This codes for CASSAPDRGSEQFF.

The rearrangement links TRBV5-1 to TRBJ1-2; 10 bases fit TRBD1. V was pared by 4 bases and J by 9 bases, with 9 bases of the junction left unmatched. CDR3 length equals 14 residues. CDR1 and CDR2 (germline): SGHRS, YFSETQ. CDR3 DNA: TGCGCCAGCAGCGGGAGACAGGGGGCCGAGAGCTACACCTTC. This sequence encodes CASSGRQGAESYTF.

This clone was seen only once. V and J are TRBV18 and TRBJ1-6, with 10 bases fitting TRBD1. CDR3 length: 14 amino acids. Germline V gives CDR1 KGHSH, CDR2 LQKENI. Unmatched junction bases numbered 9, after V lost 5 bases and J lost 14 bases. CDR3 sequence: CASSAGQGGYALHF. CDR3 nucleotide sequence: TGTGCCAGCTCAGCTGGACAGGGGGGTTACGCCCTCCACTTT.

This clone was seen a few times. V is TRBV18 and J is TRBJ1-1, with 7 nucleotides matching TRBD1. V lost 1 base, J lost 6 bases, and 5 bases stayed unmatched. This CDR3 spans 14 amino acids. Germline CDR1 reads KGHSH; CDR2 reads LQKENI. CDR3: CASSPRTGAAEAFF. The CDR3 nucleotides read TGTGCCAGCTCACCACGAACAGGGGCTGCTGAAGCTTTCTTT.

The gene calls are TRBV11-2 and TRBJ2-5; TRBD1 is a possible D gene (6 bases). V was clipped by 3 bases and J by 3 bases, with 14 bases between them. The CDR3 runs to 15 residues. The V gene's germline CDR1 is SGHAT and CDR2 FQNNGV. CDR3 residues: CASSFRGRREETQYF. Here the CDR3 DNA reads TGTGCCAGCAGCTTCAGGGGCCGCCGAGAAGAGACCCAGTACTTC.

The chain carries TRBV19 and TRBJ2-5; possible D gene TRBD1, 5 bases. The ends were cut back, 5 bases at V and 4 bases at J, with 14 bases in the middle. CDR1 and CDR2 (germline): LNHDA, SQIVND (reference sequence). The CDR3 is made up of 14 amino acids. The CDR3 nucleotides are TGTGCCAGTAGTTCACGGACAAGTCGAGAGACCCAGTACTTC. This translates into CASSSRTSRETQYF.

The chain carries TRBV5-1 and TRBJ1-2; 7 bases match TRBD1. The CDR3 is 15 amino acids. CDR1 is SGHRS and CDR2 is YFSETQ in the germline V gene. Trimming cost V 0 bases and J 4 bases; bases outside gene matches: 6. The CDR3 region is CASSLATGVGYGYTF. The CDR3 DNA is TGCGCCAGCAGCTTGGCAACAGGGGTCGGCTATGGCTACACCTTC. Filled out from reference TRBV5-1 and TRBJ1-2, the complete variable domain reads KAGVTQTPRYLIKTRGQQVTLSCSPISGHRSVSWYQQTPGQGLQFLFEYFSETQRNKGNFPGRFSGRQFSNSRSEMNVSTLELGDSALYLCASSLATGVGYGYTFGSGTRLTVV.

The chain combines TRBV3-1 (or the pseudogene TRBV3-2) with TRBJ1-6; 9 bases agree with TRBD1. The CDR3 covers 15 residues. The ends lost 0 bases at V and 7 bases at J; junction bases unmatched: 1. Germline CDR1 reads LGHDT; CDR2 reads YNNKEL (reference sequence). The CDR3 is CASSQDGTGNSPLHF. CDR3 nucleotide sequence: TGTGCCAGCAGCCAAGACGGGACAGGGAATTCACCCCTCCACTTT.